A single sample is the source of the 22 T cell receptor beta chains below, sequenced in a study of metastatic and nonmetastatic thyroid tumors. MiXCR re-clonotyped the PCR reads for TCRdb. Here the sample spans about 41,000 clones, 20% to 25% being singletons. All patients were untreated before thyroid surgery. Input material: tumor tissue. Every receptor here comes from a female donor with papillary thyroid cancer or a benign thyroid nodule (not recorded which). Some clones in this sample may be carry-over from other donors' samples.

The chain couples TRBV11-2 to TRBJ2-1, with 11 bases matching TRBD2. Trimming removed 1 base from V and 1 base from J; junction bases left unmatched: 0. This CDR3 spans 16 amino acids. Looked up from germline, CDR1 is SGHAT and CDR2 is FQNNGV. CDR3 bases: TGTGCCAGCAGCTTAGTAGCGGGGGGGTCCTACAATGAGCAGTTCTTC. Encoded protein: CASSLVAGGSYNEQFF.

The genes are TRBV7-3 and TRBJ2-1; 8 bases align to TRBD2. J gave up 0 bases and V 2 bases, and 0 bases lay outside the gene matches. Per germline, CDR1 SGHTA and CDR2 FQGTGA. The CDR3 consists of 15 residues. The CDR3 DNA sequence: TGTGCCAGCAGCTTAGGGACTAGCTCCTACAATGAGCAGTTCTTC. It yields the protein CASSLGTSSYNEQFF.

For the CDR3, the DNA is TGCGCCAGCAGCTTGGCTCCACCAACTAATGAAAAACTGTTTTTT. Translated: CASSLAPPTNEKLFF. This chain connects TRBV5-1 to TRBJ1-4, with D hard to call. With 0 bases removed from V and 0 bases from J, the gap between germline ends came to 6 bases. The CDR3 extends over 15 amino acids. CDR1 and CDR2 from the germline V gene are SGHRS and YFSETQ.

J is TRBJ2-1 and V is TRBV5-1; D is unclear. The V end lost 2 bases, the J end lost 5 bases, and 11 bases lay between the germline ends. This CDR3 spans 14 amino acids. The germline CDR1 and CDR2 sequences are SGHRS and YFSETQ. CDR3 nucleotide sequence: TGCGCCAGCAGCTTTGGTTCTACAAACAATGAGCAGTTCTTC. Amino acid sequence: CASSFGSTNNEQFF.

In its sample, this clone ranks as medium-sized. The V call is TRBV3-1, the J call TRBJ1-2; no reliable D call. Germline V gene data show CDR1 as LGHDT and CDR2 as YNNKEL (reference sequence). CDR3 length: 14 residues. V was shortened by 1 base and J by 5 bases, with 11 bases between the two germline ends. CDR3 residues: CASSQARNSYGYTF. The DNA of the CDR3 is TGTGCCAGCAGCCAAGCCCGGAACTCATATGGCTACACCTTC.

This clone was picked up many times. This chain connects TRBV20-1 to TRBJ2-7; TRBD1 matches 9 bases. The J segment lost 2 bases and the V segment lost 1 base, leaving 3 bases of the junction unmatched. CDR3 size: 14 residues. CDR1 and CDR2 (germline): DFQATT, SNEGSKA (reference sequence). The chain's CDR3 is CSARGDRVTYEQYF. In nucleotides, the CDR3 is TGCAGTGCTAGAGGGGACAGGGTGACCTACGAGCAGTACTTC.

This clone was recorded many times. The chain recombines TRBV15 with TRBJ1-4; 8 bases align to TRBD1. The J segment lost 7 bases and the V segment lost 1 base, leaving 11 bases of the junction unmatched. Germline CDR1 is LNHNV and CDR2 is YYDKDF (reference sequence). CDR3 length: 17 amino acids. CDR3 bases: TGTGCCACCAGCAGAGGGGTCACAGGGGGAGCGGGTGAAAAACTGTTTTTT. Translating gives CATSRGVTGGAGEKLFF.

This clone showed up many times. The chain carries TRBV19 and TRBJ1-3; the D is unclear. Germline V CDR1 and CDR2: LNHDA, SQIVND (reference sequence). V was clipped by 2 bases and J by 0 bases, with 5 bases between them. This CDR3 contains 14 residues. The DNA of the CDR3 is TGTGCCAGTAGTATAAGAGACTCTGGAAACACCATATATTTT. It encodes CASSIRDSGNTIYF.

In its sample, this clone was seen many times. CDR3 amino acids: CASNSGVAATGELFF. CDR3 bases: TGTGCCAGCAACAGCGGCGTAGCGGCTACCGGGGAGCTGTTTTTT. The V gene is TRBV2, the J gene TRBJ2-2, with D perhaps matching TRBD2 (6 bases). The CDR3 consists of 15 residues. Germline values: CDR1 SNHLY, CDR2 FYNNEI. V lost 7 bases and J 5 bases, leaving 17 bases between the germline ends.

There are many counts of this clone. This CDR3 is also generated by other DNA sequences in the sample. The DNA of the CDR3 is TGTGCCAGCAGCGAACAGACTAGCGGCTACAATGAGCAGTTCTTC. As protein: CASSEQTSGYNEQFF. V gene TRBV6-1 combines with J gene TRBJ2-1, with 9 bases identical to TRBD2. V lost 6 bases to trimming and J lost 3 bases; unmatched junction nucleotides: 6. This CDR3 contains 15 residues. The germline CDR1 and CDR2 sequences are MNHNS and SASEGT.

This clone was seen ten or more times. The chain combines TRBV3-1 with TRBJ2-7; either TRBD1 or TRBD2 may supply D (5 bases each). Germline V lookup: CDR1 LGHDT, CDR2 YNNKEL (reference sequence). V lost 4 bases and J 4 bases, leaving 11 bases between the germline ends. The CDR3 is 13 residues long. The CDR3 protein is CASSLIGEYEQYF. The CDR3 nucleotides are TGTGCCAGCAGCCTCATAGGGGAGTACGAGCAGTACTTC.

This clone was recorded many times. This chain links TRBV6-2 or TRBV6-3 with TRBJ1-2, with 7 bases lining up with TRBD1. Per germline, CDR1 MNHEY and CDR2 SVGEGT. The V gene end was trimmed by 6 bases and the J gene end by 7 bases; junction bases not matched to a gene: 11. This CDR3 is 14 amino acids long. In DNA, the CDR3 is TGTGCCAGCAGACAAACAGGGGAGGCGTCTGGCTACACCTTC. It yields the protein CASRQTGEASGYTF.

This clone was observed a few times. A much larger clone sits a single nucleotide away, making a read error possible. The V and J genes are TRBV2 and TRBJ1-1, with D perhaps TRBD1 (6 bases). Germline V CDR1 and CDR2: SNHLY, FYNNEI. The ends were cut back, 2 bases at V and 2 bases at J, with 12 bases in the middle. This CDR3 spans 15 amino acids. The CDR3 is CASSESRGANTEAFF. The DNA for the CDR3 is TGTGCCAGCAGTGAATCGAGGGGGGCAAACACTGAAGCTTTCTTT.

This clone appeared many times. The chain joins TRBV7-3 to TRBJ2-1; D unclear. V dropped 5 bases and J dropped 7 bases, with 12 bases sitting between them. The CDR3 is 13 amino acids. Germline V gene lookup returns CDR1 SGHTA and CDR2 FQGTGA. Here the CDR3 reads CASSPSRSNEQFF. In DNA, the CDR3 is TGTGCCAGCAGCCCGTCCCGATCGAATGAGCAGTTCTTC.

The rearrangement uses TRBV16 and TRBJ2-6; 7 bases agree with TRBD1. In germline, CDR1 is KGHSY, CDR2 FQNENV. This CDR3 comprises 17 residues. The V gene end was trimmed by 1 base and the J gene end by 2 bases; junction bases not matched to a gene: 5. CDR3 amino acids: CASSQLTGPPGANVLTF. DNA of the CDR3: TGTGCCAGCAGCCAATTGACAGGGCCACCTGGGGCCAACGTCCTGACTTTC.

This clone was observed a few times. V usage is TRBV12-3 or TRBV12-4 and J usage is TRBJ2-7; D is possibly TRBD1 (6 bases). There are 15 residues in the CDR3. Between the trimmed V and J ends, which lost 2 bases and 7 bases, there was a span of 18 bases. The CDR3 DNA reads TGTGCCAGCAGTTTAACCCAGGGGTTCGAGGGAGAGCAGTACTTC. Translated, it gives CASSLTQGFEGEQYF.

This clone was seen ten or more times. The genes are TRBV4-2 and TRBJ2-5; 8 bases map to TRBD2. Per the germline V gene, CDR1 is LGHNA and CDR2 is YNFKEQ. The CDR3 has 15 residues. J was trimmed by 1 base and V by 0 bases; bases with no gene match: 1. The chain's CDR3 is CASSQDREGQETQYF. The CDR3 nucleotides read TGTGCCAGCAGCCAAGATCGGGAGGGCCAAGAGACCCAGTACTTC.

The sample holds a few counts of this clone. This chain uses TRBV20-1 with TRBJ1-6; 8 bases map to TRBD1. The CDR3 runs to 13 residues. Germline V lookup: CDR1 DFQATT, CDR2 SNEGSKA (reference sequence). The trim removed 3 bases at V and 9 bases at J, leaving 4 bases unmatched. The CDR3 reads CSARDRESSPLHF. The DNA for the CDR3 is TGCAGTGCTAGGGACAGGGAAAGTTCACCCCTCCACTTT.

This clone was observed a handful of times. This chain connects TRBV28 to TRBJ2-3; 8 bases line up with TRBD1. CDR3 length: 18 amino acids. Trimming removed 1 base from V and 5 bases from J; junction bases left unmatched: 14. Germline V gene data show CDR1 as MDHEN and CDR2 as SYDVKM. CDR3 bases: TGTGCCAGCAGTTTATACAACCCGGGCAGGGGGCGAGTAGATACGCAGTATTTT. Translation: CASSLYNPGRGRVDTQYF.

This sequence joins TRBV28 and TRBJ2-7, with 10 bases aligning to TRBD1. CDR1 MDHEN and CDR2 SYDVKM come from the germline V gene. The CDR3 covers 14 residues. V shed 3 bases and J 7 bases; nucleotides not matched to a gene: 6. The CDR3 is CASSFGDRGLEQYF. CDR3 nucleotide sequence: TGTGCCAGCAGTTTTGGGGACAGGGGTTTGGAGCAGTACTTC.

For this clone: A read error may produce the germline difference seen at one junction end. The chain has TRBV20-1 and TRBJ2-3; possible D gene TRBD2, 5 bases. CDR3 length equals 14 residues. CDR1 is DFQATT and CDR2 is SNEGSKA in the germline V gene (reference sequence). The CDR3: CSSSRESITDTQYF. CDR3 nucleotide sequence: TGCAGTTCTAGCCGCGAGTCTATCACAGATACGCAGTATTTT.

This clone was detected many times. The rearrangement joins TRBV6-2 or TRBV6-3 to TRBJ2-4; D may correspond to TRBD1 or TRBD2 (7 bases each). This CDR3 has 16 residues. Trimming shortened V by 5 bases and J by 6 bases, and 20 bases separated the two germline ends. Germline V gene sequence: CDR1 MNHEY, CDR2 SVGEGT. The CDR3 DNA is TGTGCCAGCAGTCACCGGCAGGGGGGGCTATTAAACATTCAGTACTTC. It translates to CASSHRQGGLLNIQYF.